This T cell receptor (beta chain) was sequenced in a study of control samples from healthy donors and cancer patients. Germline lookup yields CDR1 SGHDT and CDR2 YYEEEE. The CDR3 contains 14 residues. The V end was cut by 0 bases, the J end by 0 bases, with 3 bases between. Repertoires were generated with immunoSEQ multiplex PCR, while TCRdb's copy carries only in-frame clones and drops some. The sample shows 65,000 to 90,000 clones, more than 70% of them seen only once. On this clone: The sample contains more than one DNA sequence encoding this CDR3.

Sequencing was performed on blood. The gene calls are TRBV5-6 and TRBJ1-4, with D unresolved. The TCR sequence derives from a man between 50 and 59 years old in good health. CDR3 sequence (DNA): TGTGCCAGCAGCTTGGTTGCAACTAATGAAAAACTGTTTTTT. It codes for CASSLVATNEKLFF.